The sequence of this T cell receptor beta chain was determined in a study of shared clonotypes between healthy human individuals. The naive CD8 population came from CD45RO-negative cells selected for CCR7, without terminally differentiated effector memory CD45RA+ cells. Produced via immunoSEQ multiplex PCR; TCRdb's table is partial and in-frame only. This sample has roughly 2 million clones, with about 95% found just once. Sample: naive CD8+ T cells sorted from blood. The source of this sequence is a man younger than 35 in good health.

The chain's CDR3 is CASSPKVNTEAFF. CDR3 nucleotides: TGTGCCAGCAGCCCGAAGGTGAACACTGAAGCTTTCTTT. The chain has TRBV7-9 and TRBJ1-1; D is undetermined. The CDR3 covers 13 residues. Germline values: CDR1 SEHNR, CDR2 FQNEAQ (reference sequence). V was shortened by 5 bases and J by 0 bases, with 7 bases between the two germline ends.